The 5 T cell receptor beta chains presented below share a single source sample, sequenced in a study of blood T cell repertoires in COVID-19. The table came from immunoSEQ multiplex PCR; TCRdb's copy has only in-frame clones and leaves some out. The data hold about 99,000 clones, with 82% observed a single time. Sequenced sample: peripheral blood. The receptors here all came from a man aged 60-69 years with acute or convalescent COVID-19.

The CDR3 nucleotides are TGTGCCAGCAGTCGGGACAGGGGGAACGAGCAGTACTTC. This translates into CASSRDRGNEQYF. The chain recombines TRBV5-6 with TRBJ2-7, with 11 bases fitting TRBD1. The CDR3 has 13 amino acids. Losses at the gene ends were 5 bases for V and 5 bases for J; bases not matched to a gene: 3. The germline CDR1 and CDR2 sequences are SGHDT and YYEEEE.

DNA of the CDR3: TGTGCCAGTAGTACCAAACCTCAGCCGGAGGGCCGCACAGATACGCAGTATTTT. It yields the protein CASSTKPQPEGRTDTQYF. The chain employs TRBV19 and TRBJ2-3, with D perhaps TRBD2 (6 bases). Deletions cut 4 bases from V and 1 base from J, with 21 bases between. This CDR3 contains 18 residues. CDR1 is LNHDA and CDR2 is SQIVND in the germline V gene (reference sequence).

This chain links TRBV5-1 with TRBJ2-1; 12 bases map to TRBD2. CDR3 length: 15 amino acids. Germline lookup yields CDR1 SGHRS and CDR2 YFSETQ. V trimming: 6 bases; J trimming: 7 bases; junction bases outside the gene matches: 8. The chain's CDR3 is CASTLTSGSRNEQFF. The DNA of the CDR3 is TGCGCCAGCACCCTGACTAGCGGGAGTAGAAATGAGCAGTTCTTC.

The genes are TRBV5-6 and TRBJ1-5; no firm D call. The germline V and J ends were trimmed by 0 bases and 0 bases, with 7 bases remaining between them. The germline V gene has CDR1 SGHDT and CDR2 YYEEEE. CDR3 length equals 15 residues. The CDR3 sequence: CASSLGGYSNQPQHF. The CDR3 DNA follows: TGTGCCAGCAGCTTGGGAGGGTATAGCAATCAGCCCCAGCATTTT.

V gene TRBV5-5 combines with J gene TRBJ2-5; tentatively, D is TRBD2 (6 bases). Trimming shortened V by 5 bases and J by 3 bases, and 8 bases separated the two germline ends. CDR3 size: 12 residues. In germline, CDR1 is SGHKS, CDR2 YYEKEE (reference sequence). CDR3 amino acids: CASRTGEETQYF. Here the CDR3 DNA reads TGTGCCAGCAGGACGGGAGAAGAGACCCAGTACTTC.